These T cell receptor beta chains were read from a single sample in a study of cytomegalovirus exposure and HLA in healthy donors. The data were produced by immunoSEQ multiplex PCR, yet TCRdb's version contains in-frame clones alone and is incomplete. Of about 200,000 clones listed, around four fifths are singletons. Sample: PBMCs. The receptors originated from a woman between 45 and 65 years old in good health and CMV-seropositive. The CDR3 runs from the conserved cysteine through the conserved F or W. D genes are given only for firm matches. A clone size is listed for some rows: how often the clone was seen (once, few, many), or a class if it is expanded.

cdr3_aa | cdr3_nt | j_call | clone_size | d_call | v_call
CASSRLRKTVGNTIYF | TGTGCCAGCAGCAGACTTCGTAAGACGGTTGGAAACACCATATATTTT | TRBJ1-3 | NA | NA | TRBV21-1
CASSSFTSVGLSTDTQYF | TGTGCCAGCAGTTCCTTCACTAGCGTAGGTCTTAGCACAGATACGCAGTATTTT | TRBJ2-3 | NA | TRBD2 | TRBV27
CASSIGLAGGLYEQYF | TGTGCCAGCAGCATCGGACTAGCGGGGGGCCTCTACGAGCAGTACTTC | TRBJ2-7 | NA | TRBD2 | TRBV7-8
CASSMTGSYNEQFF | TGCGCCAGCAGCATGACAGGGTCATACAATGAGCAGTTCTTC | TRBJ2-1 | once | TRBD1 | TRBV5-1
CAIGQGGDYGYTF | TGTGCCATAGGACAGGGAGGGGACTATGGCTACACCTTC | TRBJ1-2 | NA | TRBD1 | TRBV10-3
CASSYATGSGGYTF | TGTGCCAGCAGTTACGCGACAGGGTCGGGTGGCTACACCTTC | TRBJ1-2 | NA | TRBD1 | TRBV6-5
CASSLEQGEAFF | TGCGCCAGCAGCTTGGAACAGGGTGAAGCTTTCTTT | TRBJ1-1 | NA | NA | TRBV5-1
CASSGGQGRTDTQYF | TGTGCCAGCAGCGGTGGGCAGGGGCGCACAGATACGCAGTATTTT | TRBJ2-3 | few | NA | TRBV7-6
CASIDSGTVYEQYF | TGTGCCAGCATCGATAGTGGGACAGTCTACGAGCAGTACTTC | TRBJ2-7 | NA | TRBD1 | TRBV7-9
CASSMKLRTVSYNEQFF | TGTGCCAGTAGTATGAAACTACGGACAGTTTCCTACAATGAGCAGTTCTTC | TRBJ2-1 | NA | NA | TRBV19
CASSPQDTTDTQYF | TGTGCCAGCTCACCACAGGACACCACAGATACGCAGTATTTT | TRBJ2-3 | NA | NA | TRBV18
CATSIQIGAGGEAFF | TGTGCCACCAGCATACAGATAGGAGCGGGAGGGGAAGCTTTCTTT | TRBJ1-1 | NA | NA | TRBV15
CASRRDQHEQYF | TGTGCCAGCAGGCGGGACCAACACGAGCAGTACTTC | TRBJ2-7 | once | NA | TRBV25-1
CASSSRTGVLGEKLFF | TGCGCCAGCAGCTCCCGGACAGGGGTTCTAGGGGAAAAACTGTTTTTT | TRBJ1-4 | NA | TRBD1 | TRBV5-1
CASSRDNFSGNTIYF | TGTGCCAGCAGCCGGGACAACTTCTCTGGAAACACCATATATTTT | TRBJ1-3 | NA | NA | TRBV6-5
CASRAGTATEAFF | TGTGCCAGCAGGGCCGGGACAGCCACTGAAGCTTTCTTT | TRBJ1-1 | NA | TRBD1 | TRBV7-9
CASSLGQAKSDTQYF | TGTGCCAGCAGTTTAGGACAGGCGAAATCAGATACGCAGTATTTT | TRBJ2-3 | NA | TRBD1 | TRBV28
CASSFRETGSETQYF | TGTGCCAGCAGCTTTAGGGAAACAGGGTCAGAGACCCAGTACTTC | TRBJ2-5 | NA | NA | TRBV13
CASSQGLASYNEQFF | TGTGCCAGCAGTCAGGGACTAGCGTCTTACAATGAGCAGTTCTTC | TRBJ2-1 | once | TRBD2 | TRBV27
CASSLGALGGYEQYF | TGTGCCAGCAGCTTGGGGGCCCTGGGGGGCTACGAGCAGTACTTC | TRBJ2-7 | NA | NA | TRBV5-4
CASSLTGGIPEKLFF | TGTGCCAGCAGCTTAACAGGGGGCATCCCTGAAAAACTGTTTTTT | TRBJ1-4 | NA | TRBD1 | TRBV7-9
CARSNWTVYDNSPLHF | TGTGCCAGAAGCAATTGGACAGTTTACGATAATTCACCCCTCCACTTT | TRBJ1-6 | NA | NA | TRBV5-3
CASSASGGSNF | TGTGCCAGCAGTGCTAGCGGGGGCTCTAACTTC | TRBJ2-7 | NA | TRBD2 | TRBV2
CASSLQPSGSYEQYF | TGTGCCAGCAGCTTACAGCCTAGCGGGAGCTACGAGCAGTACTTC | TRBJ2-7 | NA | TRBD2 | TRBV11-2
CASSLMGPAGQEAQYF | TGTGCCAGCAGTTTAATGGGTCCCGCCGGTCAAGAGGCCCAGTACTTC | TRBJ2-5 | NA | NA | TRBV28
CASSREGF | TGTGCCAGCAGCCGGGAGGGCTTC | TRBJ2-7 | once | TRBD2 | TRBV2
CAGSSYNEQFF | TGTGCAGGGAGCTCCTACAATGAGCAGTTCTTC | TRBJ2-1 | few | NA | TRBV7-9
CASSWDSPNTEAFF | TGTGCCAGCAGCTGGGACAGCCCGAACACTGAAGCTTTCTTT | TRBJ1-1 | NA | TRBD1 | TRBV11-2
CASAQSSNEQFF | TGTGCCAGCGCCCAGTCTAGCAATGAGCAGTTCTTC | TRBJ2-1 | few | NA | TRBV18
CASSSGDRGYEQYF | TGTGCCAGCAGTTCGGGGGACAGGGGCTACGAGCAGTACTTC | TRBJ2-7 | NA | TRBD1 | TRBV27
CAGNSGGYEQYF | TGTGCCGGGAATAGCGGGGGCTACGAGCAGTACTTC | TRBJ2-7 | NA | TRBD2 | TRBV2
CASQGISSYNEQFF | TGCGCCAGCCAGGGAATAAGCTCCTACAATGAGCAGTTCTTC | TRBJ2-1 | NA | NA | TRBV10-2
CASSSQTATDTQYF | TGTGCCAGTAGTTCCCAGACAGCCACAGATACGCAGTATTTT | TRBJ2-3 | NA | NA | TRBV19
CASSREESQPQHF | TGTGCCAGCAGCAGAGAGGAGTCCCAGCCCCAGCATTTT | TRBJ1-5 | NA | NA | TRBV7-9
CASSLGNVVEKLFF | TGTGCCAGCAGCCTCGGGAATGTGGTTGAAAAACTGTTTTTT | TRBJ1-4 | NA | NA | TRBV5-5
CASSLYPPRTDKQETQYF | TGTGCCAGCAGTTTATACCCCCCTCGGACAGACAAACAAGAGACCCAGTACTTC | TRBJ2-5 | few | NA | TRBV28
CASSQTNGRGYTEAFF | TGTGCCAGCAGTCAGACAAACGGGAGGGGGTACACTGAAGCTTTCTTT | TRBJ1-1 | NA | NA | TRBV25-1
CASSGAGTVYGYTF | TGTGCCAGCAGTGGCGCCGGGACAGTCTATGGCTACACCTTC | TRBJ1-2 | few | TRBD1 | TRBV25-1
CASTRRGPPDSYEQYF | TGTGCCAGCACACGGAGGGGACCTCCAGACTCCTACGAGCAGTACTTC | TRBJ2-7 | NA | NA | TRBV27
CASSKSGSSSYEQYF | TGTGCCAGCAGCAAAAGCGGGAGCAGCTCCTACGAGCAGTACTTC | TRBJ2-7 | NA | TRBD2 | TRBV6-5
CASSLDGGGPTGANVLTF | TGTGCCAGCAGCTTAGATGGGGGGGGGCCCACTGGGGCCAACGTCCTGACTTTC | TRBJ2-6 | few | NA | TRBV7-3
CASSFQGPSTEAFF | TGTGCCAGCAGTTTCCAGGGGCCGAGCACTGAAGCTTTCTTT | TRBJ1-1 | NA | NA | TRBV2
CASSPVGGWASVDGELFF | TGTGCCAGCAGTCCTGTCGGGGGGTGGGCTAGCGTCGACGGGGAGCTGTTTTTT | TRBJ2-2 | NA | TRBD2 | TRBV28
CASSTRGLNYEQYF | TGTGCCAGCAGTACCAGGGGGCTCAATTACGAGCAGTACTTC | TRBJ2-7 | NA | TRBD1 | TRBV5-4
CASSQGARGNQPQHF | TGCGCCAGCAGTCAGGGGGCTCGGGGCAATCAGCCCCAGCATTTT | TRBJ1-5 | NA | TRBD1 | TRBV10-2
CASTLTGGQETQYF | TGTGCCAGCACCCTAACGGGGGGCCAAGAGACCCAGTACTTC | TRBJ2-5 | NA | TRBD2 | TRBV6-1
CASSQDTLGLAGEVGQFF | TGCGCCAGCAGCCAAGACACCTTGGGACTAGCGGGAGAAGTGGGGCAGTTCTTC | TRBJ2-1 | NA | TRBD2 | TRBV4-1
CASSQDPGQGWSDTQYF | TGCGCCAGCAGCCAGGACCCGGGACAGGGGTGGTCGGATACGCAGTATTTT | TRBJ2-3 | NA | TRBD1 | TRBV4-1
CASSLDPENYGYTF | TGCGCCAGCAGCTTGGACCCTGAGAACTATGGCTACACCTTC | TRBJ1-2 | NA | NA | TRBV5-1
CAIMAESSYEQYF | TGTGCCATCATGGCGGAGAGCTCCTACGAGCAGTACTTC | TRBJ2-7 | NA | NA | TRBV10-3
CASSERTGGNTIYF | TGCGCCAGCAGCGAACGGACAGGGGGAAACACCATATATTTT | TRBJ1-3 | few | TRBD1 | TRBV5-1
CASSMGGPHQPQHF | TGTGCCAGTAGTATGGGGGGACCTCATCAGCCCCAGCATTTT | TRBJ1-5 | NA | NA | TRBV19
CASTSSYIAPNTEAFF | TGTGCCAGCACTTCATCATACATCGCCCCGAACACTGAAGCTTTCTTT | TRBJ1-1 | NA | NA | TRBV28
CASSQTSIYNEQFF | TGTGCCAGCAGCCAGACTAGCATCTACAATGAGCAGTTCTTC | TRBJ2-1 | NA | TRBD2 | TRBV5-4
CATRRAGDNEQFF | TGTGCCACTCGGAGAGCGGGAGACAATGAGCAGTTCTTC | TRBJ2-1 | NA | TRBD2 | TRBV6-5
CASSPWTGTMMNTEAFF | TGTGCCAGCAGCCCATGGACAGGAACAATGATGAACACTGAAGCTTTCTTT | TRBJ1-1 | NA | TRBD1 | TRBV7-9
CASSQAHEQYF | TGTGCCAGCAGCCAAGCTCACGAGCAGTACTTC | TRBJ2-7 | NA | NA | TRBV14
CASSQPGTGNNYGYTF | TGCGCCAGCAGCCAGCCCGGGACAGGAAATAACTATGGCTACACCTTC | TRBJ1-2 | NA | TRBD1 | TRBV4-1
CASRPGGRDEQYF | TGCGCCAGCAGGCCCGGGGGACGGGACGAGCAGTACTTC | TRBJ2-7 | few | NA | TRBV10-2